The next 28 T cell receptor beta chains were all read from a single sample in a study of T cell responses to AZD1222 COVID-19 vaccine. The assay was immunoSEQ multiplex PCR, and TCRdb's table has in-frame clones only and misses some. Among about 130,000 clones, about 93% were seen once, and the ten largest hold around 0.91%. The source was peripheral blood, collected on day 0 of AZD1222 vaccination. The source is an adult in good health.

CDR3 protein: CASSPTRGRTEAFF. CDR3 sequence (DNA): TGTGCCAGCTCACCGACCAGGGGAAGGACTGAAGCTTTCTTT. This rearrangement joins TRBV18 to TRBJ1-1, with D tentatively TRBD1 (6 bases). CDR3 length: 14 amino acids. CDR1 and CDR2 from the germline V gene are KGHSH and LQKENI. Trimming removed 3 bases at V and 5 bases at J, with 13 bases between. The whole variable domain, filled in from reference TRBV18 and TRBJ1-1, reads NAGVMQNPRHLVRRRGQEARLRCSPMKGHSHVYWYRQLPEEGLKFMVYLQKENIIDESGMPKERFSAEFPKEGPSILRIQQVVRGDSAAYFCASSPTRGRTEAFFGQGTRLTVV.

A single count supports this clone. The chain has TRBV10-1 and TRBJ1-5; 7 bases are shared with TRBD1. The V segment lost 11 bases and the J segment 9 bases; nucleotides outside the gene matches: 16. The V gene's germline CDR1 is WNHNN and CDR2 SYGVQD (reference sequence). The CDR3 consists of 14 residues. The CDR3 DNA is TGCGCCGGGTACACGGGGACAGCTTCGGGGCCCCAGCATTTT. Translation gives CAGYTGTASGPQHF.

The J gene is TRBJ1-5, the V gene TRBV10-2, with TRBD1 as a possible D gene (5 bases). Germline values: CDR1 WSHSY, CDR2 SAAADI. Trimming cost V 0 bases and J 5 bases, with 8 bases left between them. CDR3 size: 14 residues. For the CDR3, the DNA is TGCGCCAGCAGTGAGTCTGACAGCCATCAGCCCCAGCATTTT. This translates into CASSESDSHQPQHF.

The gene calls are TRBV11-2 and TRBJ1-2; D not certain. The germline V and J ends were trimmed by 1 base and 7 bases, with 13 bases remaining between them. This CDR3 has 14 amino acids. Germline V lookup: CDR1 SGHAT, CDR2 FQNNGV. CDR3: CASSLALWGAGYTF. CDR3 coding DNA: TGTGCCAGCAGCTTAGCTTTATGGGGTGCTGGCTACACCTTC.

The chain is built from TRBV11-3 and TRBJ1-1; 8 positions agree with TRBD1. Trimming cost V 1 base and J 7 bases; bases outside gene matches: 2. The CDR3 length is 13 residues. CDR1 is SGHNT, CDR2 YENEEA, per germline. DNA of the CDR3: TGTGCCAGCAGCTTAGGACAGGGGTTTGAAGCTTTCTTT. The encoded protein is CASSLGQGFEAFF.

The chain uses TRBV30 and TRBJ2-5, with D unclear. Trimming shortened V by 4 bases and J by 5 bases, and 11 bases separated the two germline ends. The CDR3 runs to 12 residues. Germline V lookup: CDR1 GTSNPN, CDR2 SVGIG (reference sequence). CDR3 DNA: TGTGCCTGGAACCCCATTCCGGAGACCCAGTACTTC. It specifies CAWNPIPETQYF.

CDR3 sequence: CASSPWTGANTEAFF. The DNA for the CDR3 is TGTGCCAGCAGTCCATGGACAGGGGCGAACACTGAAGCTTTCTTT. The rearrangement uses TRBV27 and TRBJ1-1; 9 nucleotides align to TRBD1. In germline, CDR1 is MNHEY, CDR2 SMNVEV (reference sequence). This CDR3 is 15 amino acids long. J lost 1 base, V lost 5 bases, and 5 bases had no gene match.

This chain joins TRBV10-3 and TRBJ2-5; TRBD2 agrees at 8 bases. The V gene's germline CDR1 is ENHRY and CDR2 SYGVKD. CDR3 length equals 12 residues. V lost 8 bases and J lost 2; bases outside the gene matches: 1. The DNA for the CDR3 is TGTGCCATCGCGGGGGGTCAAGAGACCCAGTACTTC. Protein sequence: CAIAGGQETQYF.

V is TRBV5-1 and J is TRBJ2-2; maybe TRBD1 (5 bases). Trimming pared 0 bases from V and 2 bases from J, leaving 8 bases between. Germline V gene data show CDR1 as SGHRS and CDR2 as YFSETQ. The CDR3 extends over 15 amino acids. The CDR3 here is CASSLEGPNTGELFF. The CDR3 DNA sequence: TGCGCCAGCAGCTTGGAGGGGCCCAACACCGGGGAGCTGTTTTTT. Together with reference TRBV5-1 and TRBJ2-2, the CDR3 gives the full variable domain: KAGVTQTPRYLIKTRGQQVTLSCSPISGHRSVSWYQQTPGQGLQFLFEYFSETQRNKGNFPGRFSGRQFSNSRSEMNVSTLELGDSALYLCASSLEGPNTGELFFGEGSRLTVL.

The V call is TRBV28, the J call TRBJ1-1; D is ambiguous. Looked up from germline, CDR1 is MDHEN and CDR2 is SYDVKM. This CDR3 is built from 13 residues. Trimming removed 2 bases from V and 5 bases from J, with 9 bases in between. CDR3 sequence: CASSLPPGTEAFF. Written as DNA, the CDR3 is TGTGCCAGCAGTTTACCCCCCGGGACTGAAGCTTTCTTT.

The V and J genes are TRBV5-1 and TRBJ2-7; D unresolved. V lost 1 base, J lost 0 bases, and 8 bases lay in between. This CDR3 spans 14 amino acids. CDR1 is SGHRS and CDR2 is YFSETQ in the germline V gene. CDR3 amino acids: CASSLYGSSYEQYF. The CDR3 DNA sequence: TGCGCCAGCAGCTTGTACGGCAGCTCCTACGAGCAGTACTTC.

Here the CDR3 reads CASSSDTFSGNTIYF. CDR3 in DNA: TGCGCCAGCAGCTCAGACACCTTCTCTGGAAACACCATATATTTT. V is TRBV5-1 and J is TRBJ1-3; D gene unclear. This CDR3 region has 15 residues. Germline V lookup: CDR1 SGHRS, CDR2 YFSETQ. The ends were cut back, 3 bases at V and 0 bases at J, with 10 bases in the middle.

V usage is TRBV6-5 and J usage is TRBJ1-1; maybe TRBD1 (6 bases). Germline assignment: CDR1 MNHEY and CDR2 SVGAGI. The ends were cut back, 11 bases at V and 3 bases at J, with 22 bases in the middle. The CDR3 length is 15 residues. CDR3 loop: CAAIQGPSAYTEAFF. In DNA form, the CDR3 reads TGTGCCGCAATACAGGGCCCCTCGGCCTACACTGAAGCTTTCTTT.

The J gene is TRBJ2-5, the V gene TRBV4-2, with 7 bases that match TRBD1. Looked up from germline, CDR1 is LGHNA and CDR2 is YNFKEQ. The CDR3 loop spans 14 amino acids. Unmatched junction bases numbered 4, after V lost 4 bases and J lost 2 bases. The CDR3 DNA is TGTGCCAGCAGCCGGGACAGAGAGCAAGAGACCCAGTACTTC. Residues: CASSRDREQETQYF.

On this clone itself: Other DNA sequences in the same sample also yield this CDR3. The V gene is TRBV5-1, the J gene TRBJ1-1; no definite D call. Germline V CDR1 and CDR2: SGHRS, YFSETQ. The V and J ends lost 1 base and 2 bases respectively, with 6 bases between them. The CDR3 loop spans 13 amino acids. The CDR3: CASSLTGNTEAFF. The CDR3 nucleotides are TGCGCCAGCAGCTTGACGGGTAACACTGAAGCTTTCTTT.

The chain links TRBV29-1 to TRBJ1-3; 7 bases agree with TRBD1. Germline CDR1 and CDR2: SQVTM and ANQGSEA. The CDR3 spans 14 residues. The V segment lost 6 bases and the J segment 4 bases; nucleotides outside the gene matches: 9. The DNA for the CDR3 is TGCAGCGTCGCCGACAGGGCTGGAGGAAACACCATATATTTT. The encoded protein is CSVADRAGGNTIYF.

The chain has TRBV5-1 and TRBJ1-3; 7 nucleotides agree with TRBD1. The CDR3 is made up of 14 amino acids. In germline, CDR1 is SGHRS, CDR2 YFSETQ. With V trimmed by 4 bases and J by 4 bases, 5 bases remained unmatched. CDR3 DNA sequence: TGCGCCAGCAGCCCGGGACAGACGGGAAACACCATATATTTT. Translating gives CASSPGQTGNTIYF. The full variable domain, with the rest looked up from reference TRBV5-1 and TRBJ1-3, is KAGVTQTPRYLIKTRGQQVTLSCSPISGHRSVSWYQQTPGQGLQFLFEYFSETQRNKGNFPGRFSGRQFSNSRSEMNVSTLELGDSALYLCASSPGQTGNTIYFGEGSWLTVV.

This rearrangement joins TRBV7-9 to TRBJ1-5; D gene ambiguous. The CDR3 totals 13 residues. Trimming pared 1 base from V and 5 bases from J, leaving 6 bases between. Germline V gives CDR1 SEHNR, CDR2 FQNEAQ (reference sequence). The CDR3 sequence is CASSLGRDQPQHF. The CDR3 DNA sequence: TGTGCCAGCAGCTTAGGGAGAGATCAGCCCCAGCATTTT. The full variable domain, with the rest looked up from reference TRBV7-9 and TRBJ1-5, is DTGVSQNPRHKITKRGQNVTFRCDPISEHNRLYWYRQTLGQGPEFLTYFQNEAQLEKSRLLSDRFSAERPKGSFSTLEIQRTEQGDSAMYLCASSLGRDQPQHFGDGTRLSIL.

The chain uses TRBV7-2 and TRBJ2-7; 7 bases agree with TRBD1. V trimming: 1 base; J trimming: 2 bases; junction bases outside the gene matches: 2. Germline V gene sequence: CDR1 SGHTA, CDR2 FQGNSA. The CDR3 contains 14 residues. The CDR3 is CASSLVGGPYEQYF. DNA of the CDR3: TGTGCCAGCAGCTTAGTAGGGGGCCCCTACGAGCAGTACTTC.

The rearrangement links TRBV18 to TRBJ2-1; 8 bases match TRBD2. CDR1 is KGHSH and CDR2 is LQKENI in the germline V gene. The CDR3 spans 15 residues. With 3 bases clipped from V and 5 bases from J, the junction kept 6 bases outside the gene matches. Here the CDR3 reads CASSPPGTRDNEQFF. The CDR3 DNA sequence: TGTGCCAGCTCACCCCCCGGGACTAGGGACAATGAGCAGTTCTTC.

This clone was observed a handful of times. The CDR3 is CASSQRGATYNEQFF. In nucleotides, the CDR3 is TGCGCCAGCAGCCAGCGGGGGGCCACCTACAATGAGCAGTTCTTC. The chain joins TRBV5-1 to TRBJ2-1; 9 bases agree with TRBD2. The CDR3 has 15 residues. V was clipped by 4 bases and J by 2 bases; unmatched bases: 4. Germline V gene data show CDR1 as SGHRS and CDR2 as YFSETQ.

The chain combines TRBV6-5 with TRBJ1-1; TRBD1 matches 8 bases. The CDR3 totals 16 residues. Germline V gene data show CDR1 as MNHEY and CDR2 as SVGAGI. Trimming removed 4 bases from V and 1 base from J; junction bases left unmatched: 8. CDR3 in amino acids: CASSSLSGGPNTEAFF. The CDR3 bases are TGTGCCAGCAGTTCCCTCTCAGGGGGCCCGAACACTGAAGCTTTCTTT.

The chain has TRBV9 and TRBJ2-5; 13 bases align to TRBD2. CDR1 is SGDLS and CDR2 is YYNGEE in the germline V gene. The CDR3 contains 17 residues. The V and J ends lost 1 base and 6 bases, in that order; junction bases with no gene match: 9. In DNA, the CDR3 is TGTGCCAGCAGCGTAACTAGCGGGGGGGCCATTTCCCAGACCCAGTACTTC. Translation: CASSVTSGGAISQTQYF.

The rearrangement links TRBV2 to TRBJ1-2; 8 nucleotides agree with TRBD1. The CDR3 extends over 15 amino acids. The J segment lost 8 bases and the V segment lost 3 bases, leaving 11 bases of the junction unmatched. Germline CDR1 and CDR2: SNHLY and FYNNEI. The CDR3 sequence: CASSDPTGVRKGYTF. As DNA, the CDR3 is TGTGCCAGCAGTGACCCGACAGGGGTAAGGAAAGGCTACACCTTC.

This clone came up once. This chain joins TRBV7-8 and TRBJ2-3, with 9 bases fitting TRBD2. V shed 3 bases, J shed 3 bases, and the junction held 4 bases outside the gene matches. Germline CDR1 reads SGHVS; CDR2 reads FQNEAQ. CDR3 size: 15 residues. For the CDR3, the DNA is TGTGCCAGCAGCTTCCTGGCGGGAGGGACAGATACGCAGTATTTT. It yields the protein CASSFLAGGTDTQYF.

The rearrangement links TRBV6-5 to TRBJ2-1, with TRBD2 matching over 11 bases. CDR3 length: 13 residues. The germline gives CDR1 MNHEY, CDR2 SVGAGI. V lost 6 bases to trimming and J lost 10 bases; unmatched junction nucleotides: 5. The CDR3 is CASRLAGGREQFF. CDR3 bases: TGTGCCAGCAGGCTAGCGGGGGGTCGAGAGCAGTTCTTC.

V gene TRBV28 combines with J gene TRBJ1-2, with 9 positions matching TRBD1. Germline V gene lookup returns CDR1 MDHEN and CDR2 SYDVKM. This CDR3 region has 16 residues. J lost 3 bases, V lost 6 bases, and 11 bases had no gene match. CDR3: CASSPPRQGGYYGYTF. CDR3 nucleotides: TGTGCCAGCAGCCCCCCCAGACAGGGGGGCTACTATGGCTACACCTTC.

This chain links TRBV7-6 with TRBJ1-2; a weak D match, TRBD1 (5 bases). V gave up 5 bases and J gave up 4 bases, with 17 bases separating them. This CDR3 has 15 residues. Germline values: CDR1 SGHVS, CDR2 FNYEAQ. The CDR3 loop reads CASSPRGVWGYGYTF. As DNA, the CDR3 is TGTGCCAGCAGCCCACGAGGGGTGTGGGGCTATGGCTACACCTTC.